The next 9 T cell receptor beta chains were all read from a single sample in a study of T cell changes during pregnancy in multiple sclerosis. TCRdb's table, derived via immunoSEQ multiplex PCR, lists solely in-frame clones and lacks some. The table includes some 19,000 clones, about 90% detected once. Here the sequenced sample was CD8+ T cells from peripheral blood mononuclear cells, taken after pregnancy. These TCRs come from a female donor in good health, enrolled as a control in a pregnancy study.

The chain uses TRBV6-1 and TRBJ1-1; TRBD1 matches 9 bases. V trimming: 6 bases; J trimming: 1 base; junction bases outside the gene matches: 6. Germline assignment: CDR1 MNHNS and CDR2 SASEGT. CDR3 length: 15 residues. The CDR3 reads CASRPPDRGNTEAFF. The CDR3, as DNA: TGTGCCAGCAGGCCGCCGGACAGGGGGAACACTGAAGCTTTCTTT.

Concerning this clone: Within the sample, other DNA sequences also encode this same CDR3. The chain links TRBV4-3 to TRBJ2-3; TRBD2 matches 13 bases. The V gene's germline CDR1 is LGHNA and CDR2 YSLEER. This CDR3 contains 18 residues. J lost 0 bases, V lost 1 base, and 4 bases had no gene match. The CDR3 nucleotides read TGCGCCAGCAGCCAAGGGACTAGCGGGGGTCCAAGCACAGATACGCAGTATTTT. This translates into CASSQGTSGGPSTDTQYF.

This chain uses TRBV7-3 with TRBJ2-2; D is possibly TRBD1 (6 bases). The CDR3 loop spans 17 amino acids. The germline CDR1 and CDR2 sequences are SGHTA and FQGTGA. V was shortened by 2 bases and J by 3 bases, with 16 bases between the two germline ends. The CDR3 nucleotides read TGTGCCAGCAGCTTATCCCCCCTTACAGGGTACACCGGGGAGCTGTTTTTT. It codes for CASSLSPLTGYTGELFF.

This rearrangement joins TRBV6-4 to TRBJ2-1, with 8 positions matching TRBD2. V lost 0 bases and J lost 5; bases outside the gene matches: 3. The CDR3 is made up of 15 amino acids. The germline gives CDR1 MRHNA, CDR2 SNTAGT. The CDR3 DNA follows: TGTGCCAGCAGTGACTCACGGGGGGGAAACAATGAGCAGTTCTTC. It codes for CASSDSRGGNNEQFF.

The CDR3: CASKLETSRSPLHF. CDR3 nucleotide sequence: TGTGCCAGTAAATTGGAGACCAGTCGTTCACCCCTCCACTTT. This chain links TRBV19 with TRBJ1-6; D uncertain. The ends were cut back, 7 bases at V and 9 bases at J, with 16 bases in the middle. CDR1 LNHDA and CDR2 SQIVND come from the germline V gene (reference sequence). The CDR3 runs to 14 residues. Together with reference TRBV19 and TRBJ1-6, the CDR3 gives the full variable domain: DGGITQSPKYLFRKEGQNVTLSCEQNLNHDAMYWYRQDPGQGLRLIYYSQIVNDFQKGDIAEGYSVSREKKESFPLTVTSAQKNPTAFYLCASKLETSRSPLHFGNGTRLTVT.

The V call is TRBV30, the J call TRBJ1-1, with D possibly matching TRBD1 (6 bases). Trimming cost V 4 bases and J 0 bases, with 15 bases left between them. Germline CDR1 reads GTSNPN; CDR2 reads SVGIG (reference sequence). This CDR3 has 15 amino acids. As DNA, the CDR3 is TGTGCCTGGACCCCCCTGCGGGGGCTGAACACTGAAGCTTTCTTT. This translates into CAWTPLRGLNTEAFF.

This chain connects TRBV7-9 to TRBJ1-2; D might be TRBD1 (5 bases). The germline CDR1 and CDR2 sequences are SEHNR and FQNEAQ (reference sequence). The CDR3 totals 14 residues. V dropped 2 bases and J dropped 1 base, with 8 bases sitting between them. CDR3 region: CASSLYDSNYGYTF. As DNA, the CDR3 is TGTGCCAGCAGCTTATACGACAGTAACTATGGCTACACCTTC. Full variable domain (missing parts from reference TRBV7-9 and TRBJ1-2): DTGVSQNPRHKITKRGQNVTFRCDPISEHNRLYWYRQTLGQGPEFLTYFQNEAQLEKSRLLSDRFSAERPKGSFSTLEIQRTEQGDSAMYLCASSLYDSNYGYTFGSGTRLTVV.

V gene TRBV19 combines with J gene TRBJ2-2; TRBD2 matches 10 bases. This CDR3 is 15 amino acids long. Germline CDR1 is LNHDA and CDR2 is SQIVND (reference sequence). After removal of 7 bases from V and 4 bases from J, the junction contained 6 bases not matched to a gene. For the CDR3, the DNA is TGTGCCAGTATCCCAAGCGGGGGGGGCACCGGGGAGCTGTTTTTT. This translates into CASIPSGGGTGELFF.

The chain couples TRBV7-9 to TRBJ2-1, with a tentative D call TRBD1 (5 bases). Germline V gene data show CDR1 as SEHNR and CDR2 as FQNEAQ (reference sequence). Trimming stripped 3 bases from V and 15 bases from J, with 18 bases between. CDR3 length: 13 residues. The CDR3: CASSLGQGLDGFF. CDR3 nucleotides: TGTGCCAGCAGCTTGGGGCAGGGCCTGGATGGGTTCTTC.